This T cell receptor (beta chain) was sequenced in a study of neoadjuvant anti-PD-1 for oral cavity cancer. General study results and limits: Higher pretreatment blood Treg/Th17 ratios correlated with higher pretreatment blood and lower post-treatment tumor TCRbeta clonality. TCR analyses covered only three patients per response group.

Regarding this clone: Its antigen is not known.

Germline V gives CDR1 WNHNN, CDR2 SYGVQD (reference sequence). Trimming cost V 7 bases and J 8 bases, with 12 bases left between them. The CDR3 sequence is 12 residues long. TCRdb's table, derived via immunoSEQ multiplex PCR, lists solely in-frame clones and lacks some. Of 80,000 to 95,000 clones in the sample, around 80% are singletons; the top ten hold 2.5% to 3.5%. The rearrangement links TRBV10-1 to TRBJ2-1, with D perhaps being TRBD1 or TRBD2 (5 bases each). Source: PBMCs, taken before nivolumab (anti-PD-1) treatment. The sequence derives from a person between 35 and 79 years old with oral cavity squamous cell carcinoma. CDR3 sequence (DNA): TGCGCCAGCAAAGGGGACGGGGATGAGCAGTTCTTC. Translating gives CASKGDGDEQFF.